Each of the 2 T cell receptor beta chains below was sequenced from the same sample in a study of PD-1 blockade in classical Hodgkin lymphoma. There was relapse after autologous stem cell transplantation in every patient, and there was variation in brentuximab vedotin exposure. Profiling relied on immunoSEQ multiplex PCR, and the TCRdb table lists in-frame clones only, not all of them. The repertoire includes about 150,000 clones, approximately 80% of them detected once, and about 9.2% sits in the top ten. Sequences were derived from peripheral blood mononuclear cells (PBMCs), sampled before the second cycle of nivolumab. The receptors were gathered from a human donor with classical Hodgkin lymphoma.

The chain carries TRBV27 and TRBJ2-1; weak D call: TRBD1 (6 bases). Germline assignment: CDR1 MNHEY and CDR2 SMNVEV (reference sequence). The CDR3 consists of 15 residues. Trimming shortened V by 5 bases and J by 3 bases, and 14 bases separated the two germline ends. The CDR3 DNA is TGTGCCAGCAGTATACGAGGACAGTTCTACAATGAGCAGTTCTTC. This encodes CASSIRGQFYNEQFF.

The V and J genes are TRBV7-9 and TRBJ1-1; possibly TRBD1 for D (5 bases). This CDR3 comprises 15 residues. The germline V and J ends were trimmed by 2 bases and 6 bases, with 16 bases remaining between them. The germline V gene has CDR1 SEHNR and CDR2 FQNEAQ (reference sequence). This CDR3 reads CASSLLAGWSPEAFF. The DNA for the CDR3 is TGTGCCAGCAGCTTATTGGCAGGGTGGAGTCCTGAAGCTTTCTTT. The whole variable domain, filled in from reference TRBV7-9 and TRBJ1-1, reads DTGVSQNPRHKITKRGQNVTFRCDPISEHNRLYWYRQTLGQGPEFLTYFQNEAQLEKSRLLSDRFSAERPKGSFSTLEIQRTEQGDSAMYLCASSLLAGWSPEAFFGQGTRLTVV.